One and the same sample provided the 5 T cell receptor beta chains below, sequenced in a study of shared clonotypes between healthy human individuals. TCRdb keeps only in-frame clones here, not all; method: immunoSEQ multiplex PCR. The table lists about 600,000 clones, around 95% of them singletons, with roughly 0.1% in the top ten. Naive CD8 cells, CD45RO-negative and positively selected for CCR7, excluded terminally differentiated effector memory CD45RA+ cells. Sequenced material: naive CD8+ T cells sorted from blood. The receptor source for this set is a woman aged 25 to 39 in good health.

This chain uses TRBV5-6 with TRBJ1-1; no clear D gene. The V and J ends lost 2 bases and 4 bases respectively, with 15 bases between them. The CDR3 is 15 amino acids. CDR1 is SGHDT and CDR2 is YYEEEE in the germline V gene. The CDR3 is CASSFSAGSATEAFF. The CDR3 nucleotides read TGTGCCAGCAGCTTCTCTGCGGGTTCGGCCACTGAAGCTTTCTTT.

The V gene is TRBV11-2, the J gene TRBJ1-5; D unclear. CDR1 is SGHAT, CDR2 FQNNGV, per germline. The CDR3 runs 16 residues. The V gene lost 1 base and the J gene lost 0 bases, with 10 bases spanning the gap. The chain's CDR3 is CASSLGTHLSNQPQHF. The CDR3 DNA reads TGTGCCAGCAGCTTAGGGACCCACCTTAGCAATCAGCCCCAGCATTTT.

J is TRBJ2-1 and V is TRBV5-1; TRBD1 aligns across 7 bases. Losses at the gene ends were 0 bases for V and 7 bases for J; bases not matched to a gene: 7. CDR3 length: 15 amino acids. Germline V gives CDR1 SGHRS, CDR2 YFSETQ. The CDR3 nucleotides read TGCGCCAGCAGCTTGGTCGACAGGGCGAAGAATGAGCAGTTCTTC. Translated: CASSLVDRAKNEQFF.

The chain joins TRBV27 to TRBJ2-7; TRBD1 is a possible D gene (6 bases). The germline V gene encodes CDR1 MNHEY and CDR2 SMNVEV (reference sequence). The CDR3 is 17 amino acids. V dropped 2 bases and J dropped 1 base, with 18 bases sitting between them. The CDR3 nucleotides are TGTGCCAGCAGTTTAGGCCCAGGGGCAGCCAGTTCCTACGAGCAGTACTTC. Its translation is CASSLGPGAASSYEQYF.

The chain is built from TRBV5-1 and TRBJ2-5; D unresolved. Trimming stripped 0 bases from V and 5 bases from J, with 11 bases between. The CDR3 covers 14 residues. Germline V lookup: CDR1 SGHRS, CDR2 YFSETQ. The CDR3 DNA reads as TGCGCCAGCAGCTTGGCGGATATGGTGGAGACCCAGTACTTC. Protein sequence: CASSLADMVETQYF. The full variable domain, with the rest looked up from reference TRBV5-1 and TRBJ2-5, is KAGVTQTPRYLIKTRGQQVTLSCSPISGHRSVSWYQQTPGQGLQFLFEYFSETQRNKGNFPGRFSGRQFSNSRSEMNVSTLELGDSALYLCASSLADMVETQYFGPGTRLLVL.